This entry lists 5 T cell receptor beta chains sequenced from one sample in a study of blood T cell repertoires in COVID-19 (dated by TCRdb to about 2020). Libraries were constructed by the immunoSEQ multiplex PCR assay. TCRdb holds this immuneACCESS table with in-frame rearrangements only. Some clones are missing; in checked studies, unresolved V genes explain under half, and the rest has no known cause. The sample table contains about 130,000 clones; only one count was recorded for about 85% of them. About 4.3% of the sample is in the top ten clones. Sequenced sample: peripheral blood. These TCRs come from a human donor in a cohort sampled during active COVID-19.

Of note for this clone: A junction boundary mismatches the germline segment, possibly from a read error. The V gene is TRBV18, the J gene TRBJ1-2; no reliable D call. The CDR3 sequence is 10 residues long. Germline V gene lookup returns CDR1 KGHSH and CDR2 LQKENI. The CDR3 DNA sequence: TGTGCCAGCTCACCGGCCGACATCCTCTTC. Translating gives CASSPADILF.

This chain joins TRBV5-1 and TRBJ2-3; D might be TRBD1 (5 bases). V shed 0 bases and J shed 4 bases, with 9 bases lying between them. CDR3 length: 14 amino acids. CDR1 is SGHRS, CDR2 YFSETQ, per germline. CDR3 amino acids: CASSLEGQADTQYF. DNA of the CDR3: TGCGCCAGCAGCTTGGAGGGGCAGGCAGATACGCAGTATTTT.

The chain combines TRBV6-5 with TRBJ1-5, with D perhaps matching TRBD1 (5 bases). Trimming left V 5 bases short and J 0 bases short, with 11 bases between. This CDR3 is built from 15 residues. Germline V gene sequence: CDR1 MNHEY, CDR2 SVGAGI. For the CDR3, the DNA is TGTGCCAGCAGTACAGACGGGGGTAGCAATCAGCCCCAGCATTTT. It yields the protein CASSTDGGSNQPQHF.

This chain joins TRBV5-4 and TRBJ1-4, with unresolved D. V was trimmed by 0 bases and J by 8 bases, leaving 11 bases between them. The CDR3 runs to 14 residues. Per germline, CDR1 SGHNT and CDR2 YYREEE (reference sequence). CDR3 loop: CASSLGKGGEKLFF. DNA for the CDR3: TGTGCCAGCAGCTTGGGGAAGGGAGGGGAAAAACTGTTTTTT.

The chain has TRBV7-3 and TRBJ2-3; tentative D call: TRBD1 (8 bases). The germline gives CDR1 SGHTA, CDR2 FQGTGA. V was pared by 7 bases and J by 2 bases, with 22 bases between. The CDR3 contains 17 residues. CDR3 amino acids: CASTQGARGTTTDTQYF. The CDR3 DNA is TGTGCCAGCACCCAGGGGGCGCGGGGGACCACCACAGATACGCAGTATTTT.